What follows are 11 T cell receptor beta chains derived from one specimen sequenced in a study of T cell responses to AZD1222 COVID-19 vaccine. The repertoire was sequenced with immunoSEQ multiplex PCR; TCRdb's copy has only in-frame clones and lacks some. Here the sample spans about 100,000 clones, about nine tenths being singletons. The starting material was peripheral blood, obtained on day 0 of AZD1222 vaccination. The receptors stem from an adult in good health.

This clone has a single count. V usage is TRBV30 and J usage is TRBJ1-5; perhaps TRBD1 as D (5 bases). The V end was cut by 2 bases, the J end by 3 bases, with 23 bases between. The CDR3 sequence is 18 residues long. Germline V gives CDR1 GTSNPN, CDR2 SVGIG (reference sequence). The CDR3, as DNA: TGTGCCTGGAGTCCGCCAAGGGACCCCACGGGTACCAATCAGCCCCAGCATTTT. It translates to CAWSPPRDPTGTNQPQHF.

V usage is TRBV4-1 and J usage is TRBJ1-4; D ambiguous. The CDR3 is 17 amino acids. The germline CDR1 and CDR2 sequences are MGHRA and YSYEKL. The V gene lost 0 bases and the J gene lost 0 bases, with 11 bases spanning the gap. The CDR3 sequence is CASSQDDVGATNEKLFF. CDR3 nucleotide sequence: TGCGCCAGCAGCCAAGATGATGTGGGTGCAACTAATGAAAAACTGTTTTTT.

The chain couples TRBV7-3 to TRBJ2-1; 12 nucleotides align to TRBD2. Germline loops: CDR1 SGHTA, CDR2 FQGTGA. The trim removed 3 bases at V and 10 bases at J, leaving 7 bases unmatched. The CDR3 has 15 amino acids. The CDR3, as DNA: TGTGCCAGCAGCTTTCTAGCGGGGGGGCCCCAAGAGCAGTTCTTC. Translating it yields CASSFLAGGPQEQFF.

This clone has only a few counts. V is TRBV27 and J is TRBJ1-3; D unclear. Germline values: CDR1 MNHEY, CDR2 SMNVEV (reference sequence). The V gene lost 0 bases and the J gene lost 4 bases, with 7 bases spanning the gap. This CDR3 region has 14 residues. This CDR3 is CASSLSRGGNTIYF. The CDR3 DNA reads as TGTGCCAGCAGTTTATCGAGAGGGGGAAACACCATATATTTT.

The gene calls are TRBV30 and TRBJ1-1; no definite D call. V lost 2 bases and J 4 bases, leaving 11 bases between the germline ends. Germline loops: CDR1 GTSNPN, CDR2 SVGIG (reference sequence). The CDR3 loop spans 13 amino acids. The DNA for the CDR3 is TGTGCCTGGAGTCCGGGCGGAGGCACTGAAGCTTTCTTT. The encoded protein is CAWSPGGGTEAFF. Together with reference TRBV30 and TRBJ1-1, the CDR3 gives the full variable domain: SQTIHQWPATLVQPVGSPLSLECTVEGTSNPNLYWYRQAAGRGLQLLFYSVGIGQISSEVPQNLSASRPQDRQFILSSKKLLLSDSGFYLCAWSPGGGTEAFFGQGTRLTVV.

The CDR3 protein is CASSAQGETGELFF. The DNA of the CDR3 is TGTGCCAGCAGCGCCCAGGGGGAGACCGGGGAGCTGTTTTTT. This chain links TRBV11-3 with TRBJ2-2; 7 nucleotides align to TRBD1. V lost 5 bases to trimming and J lost 5 bases; unmatched junction nucleotides: 5. There are 14 residues in the CDR3. CDR1 is SGHNT and CDR2 is YENEEA in the germline V gene.

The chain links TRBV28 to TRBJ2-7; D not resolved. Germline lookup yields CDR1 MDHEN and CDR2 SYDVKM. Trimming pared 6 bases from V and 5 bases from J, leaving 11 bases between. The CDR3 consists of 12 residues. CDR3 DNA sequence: TGTGCCAGCAGCTCCGCCGGCGACGAGCAGTACTTC. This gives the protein CASSSAGDEQYF.

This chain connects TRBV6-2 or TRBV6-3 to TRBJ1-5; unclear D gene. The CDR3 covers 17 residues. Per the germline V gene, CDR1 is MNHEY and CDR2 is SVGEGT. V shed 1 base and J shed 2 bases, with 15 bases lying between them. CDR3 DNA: TGTGCCAGCAGTTACTTATTTCGGGTTATGGGCAATCAGCCCCAGCATTTT. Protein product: CASSYLFRVMGNQPQHF.

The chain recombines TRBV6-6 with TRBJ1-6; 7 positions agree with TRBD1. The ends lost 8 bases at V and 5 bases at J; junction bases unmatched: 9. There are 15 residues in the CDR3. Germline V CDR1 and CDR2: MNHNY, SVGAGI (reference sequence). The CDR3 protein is CASREGADDNSPLHF. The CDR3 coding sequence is TGTGCCAGCCGGGAGGGGGCGGACGATAATTCACCCCTCCACTTT.

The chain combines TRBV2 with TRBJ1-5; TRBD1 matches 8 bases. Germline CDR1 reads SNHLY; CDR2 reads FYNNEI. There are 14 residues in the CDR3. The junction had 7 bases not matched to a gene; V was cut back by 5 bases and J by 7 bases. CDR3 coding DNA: TGTGCCAGCAGTTCTCAGGGGGCCGGGCAGCCCCAGCATTTT. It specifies CASSSQGAGQPQHF.

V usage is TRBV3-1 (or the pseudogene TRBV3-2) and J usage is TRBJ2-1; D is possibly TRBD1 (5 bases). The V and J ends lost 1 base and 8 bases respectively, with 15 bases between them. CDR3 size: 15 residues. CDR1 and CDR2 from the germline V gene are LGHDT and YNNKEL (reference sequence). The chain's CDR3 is CASSQARVLWDEQFF. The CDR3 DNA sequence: TGTGCCAGCAGCCAAGCCAGGGTGCTATGGGATGAGCAGTTCTTC.